What follows are 29 T cell receptor beta chains derived from one specimen sequenced in a study of blood T cell repertoires in COVID-19. The assay was immunoSEQ multiplex PCR, and TCRdb's table has in-frame clones only and misses some. The sample lists fewer than 250,000 clones; roughly 84% were seen once. Material for sequencing was peripheral blood. The receptors originated from a woman older than 75 with COVID-19, enrolled during active disease.

The chain couples TRBV4-2 to TRBJ1-2; 8 bases are shared with TRBD1. This CDR3 region has 17 residues. Trimming removed 0 bases from V and 1 base from J; junction bases left unmatched: 7. Germline CDR1 is LGHNA and CDR2 is YNFKEQ. CDR3 in DNA: TGTGCCAGCAGCCAAGACCGAGGACAGGGAGGTAACTATGGCTACACCTTC. Its translation is CASSQDRGQGGNYGYTF.

The chain uses TRBV28 and TRBJ2-2; D gene unclear. Germline V gene data show CDR1 as MDHEN and CDR2 as SYDVKM. The CDR3 runs 12 residues. Trimming took 4 bases from V and 2 from J, leaving 2 bases between them. CDR3 in amino acids: CASSSNTGELFF. The CDR3 region has the DNA TGTGCCAGCAGTTCAAACACCGGGGAGCTGTTTTTT.

The chain joins TRBV5-6 to TRBJ2-7; possibly TRBD1 for D (6 bases). Germline-derived CDR1 and CDR2 are SGHDT and YYEEEE. V dropped 4 bases and J dropped 6 bases, with 14 bases sitting between them. The CDR3 has 13 amino acids. The CDR3 loop is CASSQGSFSEQYV. The CDR3 DNA follows: TGTGCCAGCAGCCAGGGGTCGTTCTCCGAGCAGTACGTC.

The chain employs TRBV15 and TRBJ1-3, with D perhaps TRBD1 (6 bases). This CDR3 contains 17 residues. V lost 3 bases and J lost 0, with 15 bases in between. The germline CDR1 and CDR2 sequences are LNHNV and YYDKDF (reference sequence). CDR3 bases: TGTGCCACCAGCAGCCATATACAGGGTTTCTCTGGAAACACCATATATTTT. Its protein product is CATSSHIQGFSGNTIYF.

This clone appeared once. V is TRBV10-3 and J is TRBJ1-4; D gene unclear. This CDR3 is built from 13 residues. Germline values: CDR1 ENHRY, CDR2 SYGVKD. V was pared by 4 bases and J by 3 bases, with 6 bases between. CDR3 in amino acids: CAISVLSNEKLFF. The CDR3 DNA reads as TGTGCCATCAGTGTTCTGTCTAATGAAAAACTGTTTTTT.

The gene calls are TRBV11-1 and TRBJ1-6; D perhaps matches TRBD1 (6 bases). The germline gives CDR1 SGHAT, CDR2 FQDESV (reference sequence). V was pared by 1 base and J by 8 bases, with 12 bases between. The CDR3 sequence is 15 residues long. DNA of the CDR3: TGTGCCAGCAGCTTAGTGGCAGGGGCCCATTCACCCCTCCACTTT. This translates into CASSLVAGAHSPLHF.

The rearrangement uses TRBV4-3 and TRBJ1-2, with TRBD1 as a possible D gene (5 bases). The V end lost 2 bases, the J end lost 5 bases, and 21 bases lay between the germline ends. Germline V lookup: CDR1 LGHNA, CDR2 YSLEER. The CDR3 has 17 residues. CDR3 coding DNA: TGCGCCAGCAGCCAAACAGGATCGGCCCACCGATTATATGGCTACACCTTC. Amino acid sequence: CASSQTGSAHRLYGYTF.

This chain connects TRBV7-2 to TRBJ2-1; unclear D gene. The V gene's germline CDR1 is SGHTA and CDR2 FQGNSA. The CDR3 extends over 13 amino acids. V was clipped by 6 bases and J by 4 bases, with 10 bases between them. CDR3 protein: CASRATEYNEQFF. Written as DNA, the CDR3 is TGTGCCAGCAGAGCGACCGAGTACAATGAGCAGTTCTTC.

This rearrangement joins TRBV7-9 to TRBJ1-1, with TRBD1 matching over 8 bases. CDR1 and CDR2 from the germline V gene are SEHNR and FQNEAQ (reference sequence). V trimming: 2 bases; J trimming: 8 bases; junction bases outside the gene matches: 7. The CDR3 contains 14 residues. CDR3 nucleotides: TGTGCCAGCAGCTTATCTGGGTCAGGGGGCGAAGCTTTCTTT. It is translated as CASSLSGSGGEAFF.

The chain combines TRBV27 with TRBJ2-2, with TRBD1 identical over 11 bases. The CDR3 covers 14 residues. Germline CDR1 and CDR2: MNHEY and SMNVEV (reference sequence). With V trimmed by 6 bases and J by 6 bases, 3 bases remained unmatched. The CDR3 here is CASRRGQGAGELFF. In DNA, the CDR3 is TGTGCCAGCAGACGGGGACAGGGGGCCGGGGAGCTGTTTTTT.

Concerning this clone itself: One end of the junction varies from germline; a read error may be responsible. The rearrangement joins TRBV3-1 (or the pseudogene TRBV3-2) to TRBJ1-4; the match to TRBD1 covers 8 bases. From germline, CDR1 is LGHDT and CDR2 YNNKEL (reference sequence). The CDR3 has 16 residues. As DNA, the CDR3 is TGTGCCAGCAGCCAAGTATCGGGGACAGGCAATGAGAAACTGTTTTTT. Translating gives CASSQVSGTGNEKLFF.

V and J are TRBV2 and TRBJ1-3, with 7 bases that match TRBD1. Germline V gives CDR1 SNHLY, CDR2 FYNNEI. This CDR3 comprises 18 residues. V trimming: 0 bases; J trimming: 3 bases; junction bases outside the gene matches: 11. CDR3 in amino acids: CASSEAEAWRGHGNTIYF. For the CDR3, the DNA is TGTGCCAGCAGTGAAGCGGAGGCGTGGAGGGGGCATGGAAACACCATATATTTT.

This clone came up once. The chain has TRBV10-1 and TRBJ2-3; weak D call: TRBD1 (6 bases). Germline CDR1 is WNHNN and CDR2 is SYGVQD (reference sequence). The CDR3 sequence is 13 residues long. The V and J ends lost 5 bases and 6 bases respectively, with 12 bases between them. The CDR3 here is CASSPHREDTQYF. Here the CDR3 DNA reads TGCGCCAGCAGTCCTCACAGGGAGGATACGCAGTATTTT.

The J gene is TRBJ1-2, the V gene TRBV19; D is ambiguous. V was cut by 7 bases and J by 0 bases, with 9 bases left in between. The CDR3 consists of 13 residues. Looked up from germline, CDR1 is LNHDA and CDR2 is SQIVND (reference sequence). In DNA, the CDR3 is TGTGCCAGTACTTTGTCAGCTAACTATGGCTACACCTTC. Amino acids: CASTLSANYGYTF.

The chain joins TRBV2 to TRBJ2-2; D might be TRBD2 (6 bases). The CDR3 spans 14 residues. V was cut by 4 bases and J by 4 bases, with 10 bases left in between. CDR1 is SNHLY and CDR2 is FYNNEI in the germline V gene. The CDR3 is CASSARDFTGELFF. CDR3 bases: TGTGCCAGCAGTGCTAGGGACTTCACCGGGGAGCTGTTTTTT.

This clone was found a few times. V and J are TRBV7-2 and TRBJ2-4, with D unclear. With 7 bases removed from V and 4 bases from J, the gap between germline ends came to 17 bases. Looked up from germline, CDR1 is SGHTA and CDR2 is FQGNSA. This CDR3 is 15 amino acids long. CDR3 DNA sequence: TGTGCCAGCACCCCCAATGATAGTCCAAAAAACATTCAGTACTTC. This sequence encodes CASTPNDSPKNIQYF. Based on the CDR3 plus reference TRBV7-2 and TRBJ2-4, the full variable domain is GAGVSQSPSNKVTEKGKDVELRCDPISGHTALYWYRQSLGQGLEFLIYFQGNSAPDKSGLPSDRFSAERTGGSVSTLTIQRTQQEDSAVYLCASTPNDSPKNIQYFGAGTRLSVL.

The rearrangement links TRBV7-2 to TRBJ2-7; 9 bases fit TRBD1. Unmatched junction bases numbered 7, after V lost 5 bases and J lost 5 bases. Germline V gene lookup returns CDR1 SGHTA and CDR2 FQGNSA. There are 14 residues in the CDR3. DNA for the CDR3: TGTGCCAGCAGCCGGACAGGGGCGGACCACGAGCAGTACGTC. As protein: CASSRTGADHEQYV.

The chain carries TRBV27 and TRBJ2-7, with 8 bases identical to TRBD2. Germline V lookup: CDR1 MNHEY, CDR2 SMNVEV (reference sequence). Trimming at V came to 4 bases and at J to 2 bases, leaving 16 bases not matched to a gene. This CDR3 is built from 18 residues. CDR3 sequence (DNA): TGTGCCAGCAGTTCCCAACGACTAGCGTCCGGAAGCACCTACGAGCAGTACTTC. It yields the protein CASSSQRLASGSTYEQYF.

This clone is a singleton in its sample. The chain carries TRBV9 and TRBJ2-6; TRBD1 agrees at 11 bases. J lost 1 base, V lost 1 base, and 13 bases had no gene match. The CDR3 has 21 amino acids. The germline CDR1 and CDR2 sequences are SGDLS and YYNGEE. CDR3 amino acids: CASSVSAPGQGVGSGANVLTF. Here the CDR3 DNA reads TGTGCCAGCAGCGTATCCGCGCCGGGACAGGGGGTAGGATCTGGGGCCAACGTCCTGACTTTC.

The V call is TRBV3-1 (or the pseudogene TRBV3-2), the J call TRBJ1-2, with 7 nucleotides matching TRBD1. Germline loops: CDR1 LGHDT, CDR2 YNNKEL (reference sequence). V shed 1 base and J 6 bases; nucleotides not matched to a gene: 2. This CDR3 is 13 amino acids long. The CDR3 here is CASSQGQGDGYTF. The CDR3 bases are TGTGCCAGCAGCCAAGGGCAGGGGGATGGCTACACCTTC.

CDR3: CASSRTGNSYNEQFF. CDR3 coding DNA: TGTGCCAGCAGTAGGACAGGGAACTCCTACAATGAGCAGTTCTTC. This sequence joins TRBV6-6 and TRBJ2-1; TRBD1 matches at 8 bases. The CDR3 contains 15 residues. Germline V lookup: CDR1 MNHNY, CDR2 SVGAGI (reference sequence). V lost 5 bases and J lost 0; bases outside the gene matches: 3.

The chain combines TRBV6-5 with TRBJ1-3; possible D gene TRBD1, 5 bases. Trimming shortened V by 6 bases and J by 0 bases, and 12 bases separated the two germline ends. In germline, CDR1 is MNHEY, CDR2 SVGAGI. There are 15 residues in the CDR3. The CDR3 bases are TGTGCCAGCAGGCCGGGGGAGCTCTCTGGAAACACCATATATTTT. Protein product: CASRPGELSGNTIYF.

The V call is TRBV24-1, the J call TRBJ2-5; 7 nucleotides match TRBD2. V shed 5 bases, J shed 2 bases, and the junction held 7 bases outside the gene matches. The CDR3 has 15 amino acids. CDR1 is KGHDR, CDR2 SFDVKD, per germline. CDR3 loop: CATSGGSGYQETQYF. CDR3 sequence (DNA): TGTGCCACCAGTGGGGGTAGCGGGTATCAAGAGACCCAGTACTTC.

CDR3 bases: TGTGCCAGCAGCTTCTCGGACAGCAGGAACACTGAAGCTTTCTTT. Encoded protein: CASSFSDSRNTEAFF. The chain carries TRBV7-9 and TRBJ1-1; tentative D call: TRBD1 (6 bases). Germline CDR1 reads SEHNR; CDR2 reads FQNEAQ (reference sequence). There are 15 residues in the CDR3. V lost 3 bases and J 1 base, leaving 12 bases between the germline ends.

This chain connects TRBV11-3 to TRBJ1-6; 8 nucleotides align to TRBD1. Germline V lookup: CDR1 SGHNT, CDR2 YENEEA. With 0 bases clipped from V and 4 bases from J, the junction kept 11 bases outside the gene matches. CDR3 size: 19 residues. CDR3 nucleotide sequence: TGTGCCAGCAGCTTAGATACTTTACGGGACAGGTCTTATAATTCACCCCTCCACTTT. Encoded protein: CASSLDTLRDRSYNSPLHF.

The V call is TRBV15, the J call TRBJ2-1; 7 bases map to TRBD2. The CDR3 consists of 18 residues. Germline V gives CDR1 LNHNV, CDR2 YYDKDF (reference sequence). The trim removed 0 bases at V and 4 bases at J, leaving 12 bases unmatched. DNA of the CDR3: TGTGCCACCAGCAGAGATAGGGGAGGGGTGGGGATTTACAATGAGCAGTTCTTC. Translated, it gives CATSRDRGGVGIYNEQFF.

The chain employs TRBV7-3 and TRBJ2-2, with D unclear. From germline, CDR1 is SGHTA and CDR2 FQGTGA. This CDR3 spans 12 amino acids. V was trimmed by 5 bases and J by 5 bases, leaving 6 bases between them. CDR3 in DNA: TGTGCCAGCAGCCCAATTACCGGGGAGCTGTTTTTT. This translates into CASSPITGELFF. The entire variable domain, with the rest obtained from reference TRBV7-3 and TRBJ2-2, is as follows: GAGVSQTPSNKVTEKGKYVELRCDPISGHTALYWYRQSLGQGPEFLIYFQGTGAADDSGLPNDRFFAVRPEGSVSTLKIQRTERGDSAVYLCASSPITGELFFGEGSRLTVL.

The chain has TRBV5-1 and TRBJ1-1; the D gene is possibly TRBD1 (6 bases). CDR1 SGHRS and CDR2 YFSETQ come from the germline V gene. This CDR3 is built from 15 residues. V was pared by 1 base and J by 1 base, with 11 bases between. The CDR3 here is CASSLRQASNTEAFF. The CDR3 DNA follows: TGCGCCAGCAGCTTGCGACAGGCCTCGAACACTGAAGCTTTCTTT. Filled out from reference TRBV5-1 and TRBJ1-1, the complete variable domain reads KAGVTQTPRYLIKTRGQQVTLSCSPISGHRSVSWYQQTPGQGLQFLFEYFSETQRNKGNFPGRFSGRQFSNSRSEMNVSTLELGDSALYLCASSLRQASNTEAFFGQGTRLTVV.

This clone was detected a few times. CDR3 nucleotide sequence: TGTGCCAGCTCACCCCAGAAAACCTACGAGCAGTACTTC. As protein: CASSPQKTYEQYF. V is TRBV18 and J is TRBJ2-7; no firm D call. Germline V gives CDR1 KGHSH, CDR2 LQKENI. The V gene lost 3 bases and the J gene lost 2 bases, with 8 bases spanning the gap. The length of the CDR3 is 13 residues.